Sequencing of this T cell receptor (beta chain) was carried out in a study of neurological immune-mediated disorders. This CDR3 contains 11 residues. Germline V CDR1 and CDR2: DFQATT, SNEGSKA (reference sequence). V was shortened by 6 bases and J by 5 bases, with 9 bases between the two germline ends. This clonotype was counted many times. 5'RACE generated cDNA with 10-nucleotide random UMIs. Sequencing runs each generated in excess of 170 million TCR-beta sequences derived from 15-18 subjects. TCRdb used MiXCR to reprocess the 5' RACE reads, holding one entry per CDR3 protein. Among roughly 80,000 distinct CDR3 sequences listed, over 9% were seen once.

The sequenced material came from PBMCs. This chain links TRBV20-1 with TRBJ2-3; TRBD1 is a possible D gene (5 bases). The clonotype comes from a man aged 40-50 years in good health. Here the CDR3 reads CSALDRDTQYF. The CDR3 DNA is TGCAGTGCCCTAGACAGAGATACGCAGTATTTT.